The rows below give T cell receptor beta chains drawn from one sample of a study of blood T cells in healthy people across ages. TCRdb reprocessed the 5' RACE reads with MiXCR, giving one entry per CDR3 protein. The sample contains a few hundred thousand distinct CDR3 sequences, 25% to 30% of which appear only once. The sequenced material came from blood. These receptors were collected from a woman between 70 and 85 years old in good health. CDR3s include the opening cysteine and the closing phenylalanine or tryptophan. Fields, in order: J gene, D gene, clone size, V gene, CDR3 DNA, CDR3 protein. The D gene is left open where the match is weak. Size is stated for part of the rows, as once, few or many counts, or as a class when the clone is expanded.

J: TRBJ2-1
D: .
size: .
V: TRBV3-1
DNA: TGTGCCAGCAGCCAAGAAAAAGCGGCTTATTACAATGAGCAGTTCTTC
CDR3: CASSQEKAAYYNEQFF

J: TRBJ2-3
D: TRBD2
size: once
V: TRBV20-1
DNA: TGCAGTGCTAGAAGAGCGGGGGCCACAGATACGCAGTATTTT
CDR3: CSARRAGATDTQYF

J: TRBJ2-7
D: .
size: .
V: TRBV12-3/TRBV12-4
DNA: TGTGCCAGCAGTCGCTGGGGGTACCCCTACGAGCAGTACTTC
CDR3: CASSRWGYPYEQYF

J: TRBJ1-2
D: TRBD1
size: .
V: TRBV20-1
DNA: TGCAGTGCTAGACTTGGGGACAGGGGGCAATATGGCTACACCTTC
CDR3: CSARLGDRGQYGYTF

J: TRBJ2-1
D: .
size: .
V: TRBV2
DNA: TGTGCCAGCAGTAAGGAAGCGGTACTGTACAATGAGCAGTTCTTC
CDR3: CASSKEAVLYNEQFF

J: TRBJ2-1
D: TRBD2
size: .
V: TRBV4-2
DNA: TGTGCCAGCAGCCATGGGGGGACTAGCGAGACCGAGCAGTTCTTC
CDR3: CASSHGGTSETEQFF

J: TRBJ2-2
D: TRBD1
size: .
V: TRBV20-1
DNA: TGCAGTGCTAGAACCCAAGGGACAGGGAACACCGGGGAGCTGTTTTTT
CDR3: CSARTQGTGNTGELFF

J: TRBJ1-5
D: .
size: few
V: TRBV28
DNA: TGTGCCAGCAGTTTACTATCCACGGATAGCAATCAGCCCCAGCATTTT
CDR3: CASSLLSTDSNQPQHF

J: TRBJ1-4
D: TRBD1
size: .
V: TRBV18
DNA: TGTGCCAGCTCACCACAGACCGGACAGGGTAGTGAAAAACTGTTTTTT
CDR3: CASSPQTGQGSEKLFF

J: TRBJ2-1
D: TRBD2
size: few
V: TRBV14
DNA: TGTGCCAGCAGCCAAGGCGGACTAGCGGGAGGCGGGGATGAGCAGTTCTTC
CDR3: CASSQGGLAGGGDEQFF

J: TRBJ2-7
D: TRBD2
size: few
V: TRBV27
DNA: TGTGCCAGCGCACGCGGGGGTCACACCTACGAGCAGTACTTC
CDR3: CASARGGHTYEQYF

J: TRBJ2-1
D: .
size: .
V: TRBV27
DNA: TGTGCCAGCACCTTGTACAATGAGCAGTTCTTC
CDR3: CASTLYNEQFF

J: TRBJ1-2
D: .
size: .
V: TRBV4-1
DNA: TGCGCCAGCAGCCAGGGAGGGTCGTCGAACTATGGCTACACCTTC
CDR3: CASSQGGSSNYGYTF

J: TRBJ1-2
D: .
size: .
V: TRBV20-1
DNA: TGCAGTGCTAGGTCTCCTGGGGGGTCCTATGGCTACACCTTC
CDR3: CSARSPGGSYGYTF

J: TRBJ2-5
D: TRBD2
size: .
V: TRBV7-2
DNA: TGTGCCAGCAGCACCGGACTAGCGGGACGAGAGACCCAGTACTTC
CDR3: CASSTGLAGRETQYF

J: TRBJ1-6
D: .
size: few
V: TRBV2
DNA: TGTGCCAGCAGTGACTCCGCGGGGAGGACACCCCTCCACTTT
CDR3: CASSDSAGRTPLHF

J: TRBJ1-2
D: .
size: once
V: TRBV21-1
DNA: TGTGCCAGCAGCAGCCACCCGGAGCTCTACTATGGCTACACCTTC
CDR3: CASSSHPELYYGYTF

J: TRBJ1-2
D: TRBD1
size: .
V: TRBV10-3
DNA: TGTGCCATCAGGATAGGGACAGAAAATGGCTACACCTTC
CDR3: CAIRIGTENGYTF

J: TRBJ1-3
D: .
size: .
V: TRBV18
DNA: TGTGCCAGCTCACCACCGGACACCCGCTCTGGAAACACCATATATTTT
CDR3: CASSPPDTRSGNTIYF

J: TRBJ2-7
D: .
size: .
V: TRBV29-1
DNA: TGCAGCGTCACAGGGCTCCGGGACGAGCAGTACTTC
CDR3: CSVTGLRDEQYF

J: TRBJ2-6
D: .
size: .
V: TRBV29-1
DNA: TGCAGCGTTGGGACCTCTGGGGCCAACGTCCTGACTTTC
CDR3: CSVGTSGANVLTF

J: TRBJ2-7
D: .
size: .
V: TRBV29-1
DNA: TGCAGCGTCTCAAATCCTGGGGACGAGCAGTACTTC
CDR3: CSVSNPGDEQYF

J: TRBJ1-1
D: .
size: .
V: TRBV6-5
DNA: TGTGCCAGCGTAAGGAACACTGAAGCTTTCTTT
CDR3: CASVRNTEAFF

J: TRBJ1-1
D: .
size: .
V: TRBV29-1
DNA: TGCAGCGTTGAAGACTTGGGGGGGCGTGGGACTTTCTTT
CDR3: CSVEDLGGRGTFF

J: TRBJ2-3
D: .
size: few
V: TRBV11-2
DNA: TGTGCCAGCAGCTTGACGGGAGTAAAAGATACGCAATATTTT
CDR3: CASSLTGVKDTQYF

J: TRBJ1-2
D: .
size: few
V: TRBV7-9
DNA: TGTGCCAGCAGCTTATCCCAGTCTAACTATGGCTACACCTTC
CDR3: CASSLSQSNYGYTF

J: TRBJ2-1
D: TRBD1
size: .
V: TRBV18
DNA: TGTGCCAGCTCTCGGACAGGGGGTCGAAGCTCCTACAATGAGCAGTTCTTC
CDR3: CASSRTGGRSSYNEQFF

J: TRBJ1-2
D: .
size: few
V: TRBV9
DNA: TGTGCCAGCAGCGTAGTAGGGGGAGGCTACACCTTC
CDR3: CASSVVGGGYTF

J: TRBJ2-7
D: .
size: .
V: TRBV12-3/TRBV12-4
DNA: TGTGCCAGCAGCCACGAAGGATGGACAGAAGACTACGAGCAGTACTTC
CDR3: CASSHEGWTEDYEQYF

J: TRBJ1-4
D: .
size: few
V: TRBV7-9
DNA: TGTGCCAGCAGCTATTCTACAGATGGGGAAAAACTGTTTTTT
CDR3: CASSYSTDGEKLFF

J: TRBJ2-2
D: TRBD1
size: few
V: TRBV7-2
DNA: TGTGCCAGCAGCTTTTACAGGGGGGAAATCACCGGGGAGCTGTTTTTT
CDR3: CASSFYRGEITGELFF

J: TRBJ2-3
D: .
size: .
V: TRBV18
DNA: TGTGCCAGCTCAGCCCCTGTGGATACGCAGTATTTT
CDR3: CASSAPVDTQYF

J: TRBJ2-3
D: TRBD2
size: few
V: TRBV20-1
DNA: TGCAGTGCTAGTGTAGCGGGAGGCTCGGAAGATACGCAGTATTTT
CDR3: CSASVAGGSEDTQYF

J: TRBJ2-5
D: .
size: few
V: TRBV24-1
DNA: TGTGCCACCAGTGACCCATCCGCGGACACTAAAGAGACCCAGTACTTC
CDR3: CATSDPSADTKETQYF

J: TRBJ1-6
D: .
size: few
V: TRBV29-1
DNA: TGCAGCGTTCAGACAGCTTTGGAATCACCCCTCCACTTT
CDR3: CSVQTALESPLHF